This TCR beta chain was obtained from a study of blood T cell repertoires in COVID-19. Study summary: T cells, B-cell-depleted T cells, or PBMCs supplied cDNA or gDNA.

CDR1 and CDR2 from the germline V gene are SEHNR and FQNEAQ (reference sequence). The CDR3 covers 16 residues. V was shortened by 5 bases and J by 4 bases, with 17 bases between the two germline ends. Sequencing used immunoSEQ multiplex PCR; TCRdb keeps in-frame clones, though not all of them. In the table there are roughly 88,000 clones, about 82% of which are singletons. The chain links TRBV7-9 to TRBJ2-2, with D possibly being TRBD2 (6 bases). This TCR was sampled from a woman aged 80 or over with acute or convalescent COVID-19. The sample taken for sequencing was peripheral blood. CDR3 residues: CASSATTSPPTGELFF. CDR3 sequence (DNA): TGTGCCAGCAGCGCCACCACTAGCCCACCCACCGGGGAGCTGTTTTTT.